The next 20 T cell receptor beta chains were all read from a single sample in a study of T cell repertoires in cytomegalovirus infection. TCRdb ran MiXCR on the reads and lists one entry per CDR3 protein. The sample lists a few hundred thousand distinct CDR3 sequences, roughly 9.5% seen once, with about 4.5% in the top ten. Sequencing was performed on PBMCs. All receptors come from a human donor in good health (CMV status not recorded). Some clones in this sample may be carry-over from other donors' samples.

This clonotype was detected many times. The V call is TRBV11-1, the J call TRBJ2-5, with D maybe TRBD2 (6 bases). V shed 5 bases and J shed 0 bases, with 16 bases lying between them. Germline V gene lookup returns CDR1 SGHAT and CDR2 FQDESV (reference sequence). CDR3 length: 16 residues. The CDR3 loop reads CASSAAYRLDQETQYF. CDR3 DNA: TGTGCCAGCAGCGCCGCGTATCGACTAGACCAAGAGACCCAGTACTTC.

This chain links TRBV27 with TRBJ2-1, with TRBD1 as a possible D gene (6 bases). The CDR3 length is 14 residues. Deletions cut 5 bases from V and 4 bases from J, with 12 bases between. The germline V gene encodes CDR1 MNHEY and CDR2 SMNVEV (reference sequence). The CDR3 loop is CASSIKTGYNEQFF. CDR3 DNA sequence: TGTGCCAGCAGTATAAAAACAGGGTACAATGAGCAGTTCTTC.

The chain joins TRBV30 to TRBJ1-4; D is possibly TRBD1 (5 bases). The V gene's germline CDR1 is GTSNPN and CDR2 SVGIG (reference sequence). V dropped 0 bases and J dropped 3 bases, with 14 bases sitting between them. CDR3 size: 16 residues. The CDR3 protein is CAWSVGRVRPNEKLFF. CDR3 sequence (DNA): TGTGCCTGGAGTGTGGGCAGGGTTCGCCCTAATGAAAAACTGTTTTTT.

The table lists this clonotype with a few counts. The chain carries TRBV20-1 and TRBJ1-3; possibly TRBD1 for D (6 bases). The CDR3 totals 15 residues. The ends were cut back, 3 bases at V and 8 bases at J, with 20 bases in the middle. The germline V gene encodes CDR1 DFQATT and CDR2 SNEGSKA (reference sequence). The CDR3 protein is CSARDLLEAGDTIYF. CDR3 bases: TGCAGTGCTAGGGACCTTCTCGAGGCAGGGGACACCATATATTTT.

The sample holds a few counts of this clonotype. V gene TRBV5-5 combines with J gene TRBJ2-2; no clear D. Trimming pared 3 bases from V and 5 bases from J, leaving 17 bases between. The CDR3 runs 16 residues. Germline assignment: CDR1 SGHKS and CDR2 YYEKEE (reference sequence). For the CDR3, the DNA is TGTGCCAGCAGCTCATATACGGGCGCTGAGACCGGGGAGCTGTTTTTT. It specifies CASSSYTGAETGELFF.

For this clonotype: Since a much larger clone is just one base distant, this may be a read error. Likely a read error: the CDR3 ends without its conserved phenylalanine or tryptophan. The genes are TRBV7-2 and TRBJ2-7; D may correspond to TRBD1 or TRBD2 (5 bases each). The CDR3 extends over 13 amino acids. CDR1 SGHTA and CDR2 FQGNSA come from the germline V gene. Trimming removed 4 bases from V and 7 bases from J, with 14 bases in between. Here the CDR3 reads CASSSAPEGEQYL. DNA for the CDR3: TGTGCCAGCAGCTCCGCCCCTGAGGGGGAGCAGTACTTA.

This clonotype was seen a few times. The rearrangement links TRBV20-1 to TRBJ2-3; tentative D call: TRBD2 (6 bases). The CDR3 loop spans 13 amino acids. Germline assignment: CDR1 DFQATT and CDR2 SNEGSKA (reference sequence). The V end lost 6 bases, the J end lost 0 bases, and 10 bases lay between the germline ends. CDR3 bases: TGCAGTGCGCAGCGGGCTAGCACAGATACGCAGTATTTT. It is translated as CSAQRASTDTQYF.

This clonotype was seen more than once but under ten times. Here the CDR3 DNA reads TGCGCCAGCAGCCAAGATCCCGGGGAAGGCGGTCAGCCCCAGCATTTT. Protein product: CASSQDPGEGGQPQHF. The gene calls are TRBV4-1 and TRBJ1-5, with unresolved D. This CDR3 has 16 amino acids. Trimming cost V 0 bases and J 6 bases, with 15 bases left between them. Germline CDR1 reads MGHRA; CDR2 reads YSYEKL.

This rearrangement joins TRBV5-4 to TRBJ2-5; D possibly uses TRBD1 or TRBD2 (5 bases each). CDR1 and CDR2 from the germline V gene are SGHNT and YYREEE (reference sequence). V was pared by 4 bases and J by 2 bases, with 21 bases between. The CDR3 has 17 residues. CDR3 residues: CASSRPTGLRQQETQYF. CDR3 bases: TGTGCCAGCAGCCGCCCCACCGGACTCAGACAGCAAGAGACCCAGTACTTC.

The chain combines TRBV12-3 or TRBV12-4 with TRBJ2-4; perhaps TRBD2 as D (5 bases). This CDR3 is 14 amino acids long. V shed 4 bases and J shed 3 bases, with 10 bases lying between them. This CDR3 is CASSSRAVKNIQYF. In nucleotides, the CDR3 is TGTGCCAGCAGTTCGAGGGCCGTCAAAAACATTCAGTACTTC.

J is TRBJ1-1 and V is TRBV12-3 or TRBV12-4; 7 nucleotides align to TRBD1. V lost 10 bases, J lost 8 bases, and 4 bases stayed unmatched. The CDR3 totals 10 residues. CDR3 in DNA: TGTGCCACCATACAGGGGGAAGCTTTCTTT. Protein product: CATIQGEAFF.

This clonotype was counted between two and nine times. The V gene is TRBV5-5, the J gene TRBJ1-1; 7 bases are shared with TRBD1. This CDR3 spans 14 amino acids. Germline V gene sequence: CDR1 SGHKS, CDR2 YYEKEE (reference sequence). With V trimmed by 4 bases and J by 6 bases, 9 bases remained unmatched. CDR3 DNA: TGTGCCAGCAGCCTCCGGGACAGTCGGTCTGAAGCTTTCTTT. Protein: CASSLRDSRSEAFF. The full variable domain, in which reference TRBV5-5 and TRBJ1-1 provide the parts outside the CDR3, is DAGVTQSPTHLIKTRGQQVTLRCSPISGHKSVSWYQQVLGQGPQFIFQYYEKEERGRGNFPDRFSARQFPNYSSELNVNALLLGDSALYLCASSLRDSRSEAFFGQGTRLTVV.

This chain links TRBV7-2 with TRBJ1-2; the D is unclear. The CDR3 totals 12 residues. Germline values: CDR1 SGHTA, CDR2 FQGNSA. Trimming took 1 base from V and 3 from J, leaving 3 bases between them. CDR3 nucleotide sequence: TGTGCCAGCAGCTTAGGACACTATGGCTACACCTTC. Its translation is CASSLGHYGYTF.

The chain employs TRBV12-3 or TRBV12-4 and TRBJ1-4; 10 nucleotides agree with TRBD1. V lost 5 bases and J lost 2; bases outside the gene matches: 8. The CDR3 sequence is 17 residues long. The DNA for the CDR3 is TGTGCCAGCAGTCCAAGACAGGGGGCGAGGACTAATGAAAAACTGTTTTTT. Its translation is CASSPRQGARTNEKLFF.

In this sample, this clonotype turned up a few times. This chain connects TRBV28 to TRBJ2-7; TRBD1 or TRBD2 may be the D gene (5 bases each). Trimming cost V 3 bases and J 3 bases, with 15 bases left between them. From germline, CDR1 is MDHEN and CDR2 SYDVKM. CDR3 size: 15 residues. CDR3 bases: TGTGCCAGCAGTTTTTCCGGGGCACTTAACTACGAGCAGTACTTC. This translates into CASSFSGALNYEQYF.

This clonotype was detected many times. V usage is TRBV4-2 and J usage is TRBJ2-2; tentatively, D is TRBD2 (5 bases). V gave up 0 bases and J gave up 4 bases, with 21 bases separating them. The CDR3 extends over 19 amino acids. Germline V gene sequence: CDR1 LGHNA, CDR2 YNFKEQ. CDR3 in amino acids: CASSQDPDVLERPTGELFF. The CDR3 region has the DNA TGTGCCAGCAGCCAAGATCCCGATGTTCTAGAGCGGCCCACCGGGGAGCTGTTTTTT.

Only a few counts were recorded for this clonotype. The chain uses TRBV7-2 and TRBJ2-5, with 10 positions matching TRBD1. CDR3 length: 18 residues. Looked up from germline, CDR1 is SGHTA and CDR2 is FQGNSA. V lost 5 bases, J lost 0 bases, and 12 bases stayed unmatched. CDR3 sequence (DNA): TGTGCCAGCAGCCGCAGGGGACAGGGGACCCCACACCAAGAGACCCAGTACTTC. Its protein product is CASSRRGQGTPHQETQYF.

This clonotype was recorded many times. The chain carries TRBV7-2 and TRBJ2-5; 9 nucleotides align to TRBD2. V trimming: 8 bases; J trimming: 2 bases; junction bases outside the gene matches: 3. The CDR3 has 13 amino acids. From germline, CDR1 is SGHTA and CDR2 FQGNSA. The CDR3 DNA follows: TGTGCCAGCGAGCGGGGGGCTCAAGAGACCCAGTACTTC. Its protein is CASERGAQETQYF.

V gene TRBV7-8 combines with J gene TRBJ1-2; no firm D call. V lost 6 bases, J lost 4 bases, and 15 bases lay in between. Germline CDR1 and CDR2: SGHVS and FQNEAQ. The CDR3 sequence is 14 residues long. CDR3 DNA: TGTGCCAGCAGTTTTCAGGAGACGATCTATGGCTACACCTTC. Its translation is CASSFQETIYGYTF.

This clonotype was counted many times. J is TRBJ1-6 and V is TRBV20-1, with 7 positions matching TRBD1. Germline V lookup: CDR1 DFQATT, CDR2 SNEGSKA (reference sequence). V was clipped by 5 bases and J by 6 bases; unmatched bases: 13. This CDR3 comprises 16 residues. Here the CDR3 reads CSASSLHRDSNSPLHF. The CDR3 nucleotides are TGCAGTGCTTCGTCACTCCACCGGGACAGTAATTCACCCCTCCACTTT.